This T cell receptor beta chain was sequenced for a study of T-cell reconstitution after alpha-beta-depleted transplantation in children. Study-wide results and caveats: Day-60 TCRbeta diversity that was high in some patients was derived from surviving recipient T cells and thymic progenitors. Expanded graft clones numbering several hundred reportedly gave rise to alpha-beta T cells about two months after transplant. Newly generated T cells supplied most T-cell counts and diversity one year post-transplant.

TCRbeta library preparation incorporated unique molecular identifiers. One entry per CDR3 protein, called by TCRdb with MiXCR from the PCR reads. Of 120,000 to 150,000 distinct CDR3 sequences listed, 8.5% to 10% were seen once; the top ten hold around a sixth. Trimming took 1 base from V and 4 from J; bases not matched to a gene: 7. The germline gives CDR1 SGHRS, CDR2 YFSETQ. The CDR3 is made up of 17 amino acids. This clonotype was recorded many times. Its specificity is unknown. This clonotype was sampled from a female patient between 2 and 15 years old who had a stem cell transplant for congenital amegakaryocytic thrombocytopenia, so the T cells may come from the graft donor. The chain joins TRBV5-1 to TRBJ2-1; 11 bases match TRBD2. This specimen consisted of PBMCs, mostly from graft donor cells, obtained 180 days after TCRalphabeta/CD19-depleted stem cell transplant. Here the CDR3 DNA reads TGCGCCAGCAGCTTGAAGCTAGCGGGAGGACTTTACAATGAGCAGTTCTTC. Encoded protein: CASSLKLAGGLYNEQFF.